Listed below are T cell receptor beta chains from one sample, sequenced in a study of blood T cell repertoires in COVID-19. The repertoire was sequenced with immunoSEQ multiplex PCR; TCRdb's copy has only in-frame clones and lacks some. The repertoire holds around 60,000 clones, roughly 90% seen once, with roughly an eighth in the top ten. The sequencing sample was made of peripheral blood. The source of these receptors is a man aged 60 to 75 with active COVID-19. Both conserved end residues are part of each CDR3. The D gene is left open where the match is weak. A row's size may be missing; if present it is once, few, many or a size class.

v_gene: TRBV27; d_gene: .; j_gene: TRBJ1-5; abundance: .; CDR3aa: CASSPRGGQSNQPQHF; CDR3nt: TGTGCCAGCAGTCCGAGGGGGGGCCAAAGCAATCAGCCCCAGCATTTT
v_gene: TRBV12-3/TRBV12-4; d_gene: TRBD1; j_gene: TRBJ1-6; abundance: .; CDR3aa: CASSRGSAAPLHF; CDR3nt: TGTGCCAGCAGCAGGGGGTCCGCGGCACCCCTCCACTTT
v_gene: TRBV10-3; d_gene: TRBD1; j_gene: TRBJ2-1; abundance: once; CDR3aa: CAISGTGEYNEQFF; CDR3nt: TGTGCCATCAGTGGGACAGGGGAATACAATGAGCAGTTCTTC
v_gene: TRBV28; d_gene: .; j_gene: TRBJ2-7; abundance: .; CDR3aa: CASRRTVSYEQYF; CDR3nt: TGTGCCAGCAGGCGGACTGTTTCCTACGAGCAGTACTTC
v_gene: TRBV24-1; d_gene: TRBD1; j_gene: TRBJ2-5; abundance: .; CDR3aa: CATSDPNTGTGDQETQYF; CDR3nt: TGTGCCACCAGTGACCCTAACACCGGGACAGGGGATCAAGAGACCCAGTACTTC
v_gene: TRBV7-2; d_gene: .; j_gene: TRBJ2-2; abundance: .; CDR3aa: CASSGGDKWGELFF; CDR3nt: TGTGCCAGCAGCGGCGGCGATAAATGGGGGGAGCTGTTTTTT
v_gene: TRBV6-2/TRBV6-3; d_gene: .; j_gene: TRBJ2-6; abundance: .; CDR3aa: CASSRLGSGANVLTF; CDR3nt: TGTGCCAGCAGCCGTCTAGGCTCTGGGGCCAACGTCCTGACTTTC
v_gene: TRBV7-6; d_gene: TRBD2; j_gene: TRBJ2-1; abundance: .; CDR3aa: CASSPSGSYNEQFF; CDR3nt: TGTGCCAGCAGCCCTAGCGGATCATACAATGAGCAGTTCTTC
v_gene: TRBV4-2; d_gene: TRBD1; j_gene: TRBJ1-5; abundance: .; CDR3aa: CASSHDREDQPQHF; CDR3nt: TGTGCCAGCAGCCACGACAGGGAAGATCAGCCCCAGCATTTT
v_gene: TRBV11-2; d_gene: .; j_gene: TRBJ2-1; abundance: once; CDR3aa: CASSLDLSQGFWGNEQFF; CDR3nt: TGTGCCAGCAGCTTAGATCTTTCCCAGGGATTCTGGGGCAATGAGCAGTTCTTC
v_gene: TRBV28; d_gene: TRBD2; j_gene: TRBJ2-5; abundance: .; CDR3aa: CASISGDGETQYF; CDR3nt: TGTGCCAGCATTAGCGGGGACGGAGAGACCCAGTACTTC
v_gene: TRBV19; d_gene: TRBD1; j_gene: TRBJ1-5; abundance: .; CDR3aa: CASSQRQGWNQPQHF; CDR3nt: TGTGCCAGTAGCCAGCGACAGGGGTGGAATCAGCCCCAGCATTTT
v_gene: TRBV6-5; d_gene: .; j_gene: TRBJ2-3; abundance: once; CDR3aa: CASTRELPFPDTQYF; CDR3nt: TGTGCCAGCACCCGGGAGCTCCCGTTCCCAGATACGCAGTATTTT
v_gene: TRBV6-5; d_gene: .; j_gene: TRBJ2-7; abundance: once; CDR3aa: CASANEGSWAYEQYF; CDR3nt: TGTGCCAGCGCAAATGAGGGAAGTTGGGCCTACGAGCAGTACTTC
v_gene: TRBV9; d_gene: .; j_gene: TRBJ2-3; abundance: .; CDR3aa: CASSERGARTDTQYF; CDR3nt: TGTGCCAGCAGCGAACGGGGGGCGCGGACAGATACGCAGTATTTT
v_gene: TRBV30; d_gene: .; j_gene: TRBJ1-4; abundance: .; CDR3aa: CAWTPGATNEKLFF; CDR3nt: TGTGCCTGGACCCCAGGGGCAACTAATGAAAAACTGTTTTTT
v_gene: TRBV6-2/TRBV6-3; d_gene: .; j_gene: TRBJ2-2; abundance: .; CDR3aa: CASSLSNTGELFF; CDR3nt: TGTGCCAGCAGTTTATCTAACACCGGGGAGCTGTTTTTT
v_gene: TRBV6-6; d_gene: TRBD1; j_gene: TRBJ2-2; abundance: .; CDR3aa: CASSYSTGATGELFF; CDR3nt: TGTGCCAGCAGTTACTCGACAGGGGCCACCGGGGAGCTGTTTTTT
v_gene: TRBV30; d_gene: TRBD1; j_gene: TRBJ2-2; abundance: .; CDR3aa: CSGVGQANTGELFF; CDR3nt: TGTTCCGGGGTGGGACAGGCGAACACCGGGGAGCTGTTTTTT
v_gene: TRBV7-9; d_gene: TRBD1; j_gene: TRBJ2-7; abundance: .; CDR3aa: CASSSGTGFEQYF; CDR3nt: TGTGCCAGCAGCTCCGGGACAGGGTTCGAGCAGTACTTC
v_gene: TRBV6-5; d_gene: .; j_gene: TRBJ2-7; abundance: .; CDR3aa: CASLYSYEQYF; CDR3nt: TGTGCCAGCTTGTACAGCTACGAGCAGTACTTC
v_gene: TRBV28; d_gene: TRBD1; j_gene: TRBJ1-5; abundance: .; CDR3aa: CASSPRQGNSNQPQHF; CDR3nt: TGTGCCAGCAGTCCGCGACAGGGGAATAGCAATCAGCCCCAGCATTTT
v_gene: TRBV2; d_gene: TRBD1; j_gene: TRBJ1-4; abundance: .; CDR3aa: CASSNRGFNEKLFF; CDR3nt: TGTGCCAGCAGCAACAGGGGATTCAATGAAAAACTGTTTTTT
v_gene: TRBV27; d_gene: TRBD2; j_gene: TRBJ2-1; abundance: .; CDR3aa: CASRGLGFNEQFF; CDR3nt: TGTGCCAGCAGAGGACTAGGCTTCAATGAGCAGTTCTTC
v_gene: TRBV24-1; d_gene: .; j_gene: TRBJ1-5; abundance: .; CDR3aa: CATSDPRGGNHQPQHF; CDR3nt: TGTGCCACCAGTGATCCCCGCGGGGGAAACCATCAGCCCCAGCATTTT
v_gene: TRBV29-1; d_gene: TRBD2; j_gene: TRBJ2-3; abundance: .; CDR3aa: CSVDFPAGKADTQYF; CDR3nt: TGCAGCGTTGATTTTCCAGCGGGAAAGGCAGATACGCAGTATTTT
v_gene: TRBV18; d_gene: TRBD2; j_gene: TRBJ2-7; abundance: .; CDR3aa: CASSPLAGDPYEQYF; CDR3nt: TGTGCCAGCTCACCACTAGCGGGGGACCCCTACGAGCAGTACTTC
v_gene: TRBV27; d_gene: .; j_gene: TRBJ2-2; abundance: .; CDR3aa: CASSLSQAGELFF; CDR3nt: TGTGCCAGCAGTTTGTCACAGGCCGGGGAGCTGTTTTTT
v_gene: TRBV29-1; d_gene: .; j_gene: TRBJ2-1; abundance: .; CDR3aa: CSVRPGQGGGRAWNNEQFF; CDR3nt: TGCAGCGTTCGGCCGGGACAGGGTGGCGGGAGGGCCTGGAACAATGAGCAGTTCTTC
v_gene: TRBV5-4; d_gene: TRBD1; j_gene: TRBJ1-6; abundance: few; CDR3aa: CASSAPGQGSVPSPLHF; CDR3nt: TGTGCCAGCAGCGCGCCGGGACAGGGATCCGTTCCCTCACCCCTCCACTTT
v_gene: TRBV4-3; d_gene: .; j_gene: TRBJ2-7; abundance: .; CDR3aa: CASSQELGQGYEQYF; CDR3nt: TGCGCCAGCAGCCAAGAGTTGGGCCAGGGCTACGAGCAGTACTTC
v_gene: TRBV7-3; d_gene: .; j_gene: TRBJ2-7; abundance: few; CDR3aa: CASSFSRTLSYEQYF; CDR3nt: TGTGCCAGCAGCTTCAGTCGGACACTCTCCTACGAGCAGTACTTC
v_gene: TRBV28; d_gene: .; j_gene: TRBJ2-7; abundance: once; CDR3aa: CASSLNPGLRIKSPFYEQYF; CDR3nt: TGTGCCAGCAGTTTAAATCCGGGACTCCGAATAAAATCCCCCTTTTACGAGCAGTACTTC
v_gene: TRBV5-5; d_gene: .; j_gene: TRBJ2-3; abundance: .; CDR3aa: CASSTPSQGDTQYF; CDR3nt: TGTGCCAGCAGTACCCCCAGTCAGGGAGATACGCAGTATTTT
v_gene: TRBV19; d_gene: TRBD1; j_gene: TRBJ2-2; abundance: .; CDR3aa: CAIRAGTGVTGELFF; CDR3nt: TGTGCCATCCGCGCCGGGACAGGGGTCACCGGGGAGCTGTTTTTT
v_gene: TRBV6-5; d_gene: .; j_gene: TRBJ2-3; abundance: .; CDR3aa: CASSYLDRSSTDTQYF; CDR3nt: TGTGCCAGCAGTTACCTTGACAGGAGTAGCACAGATACGCAGTATTTT
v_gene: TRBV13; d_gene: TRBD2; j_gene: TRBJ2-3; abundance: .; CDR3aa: CASSPWLAGGVDTQYF; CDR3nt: TGTGCCAGCAGCCCTTGGCTAGCGGGAGGGGTAGATACGCAGTATTTT
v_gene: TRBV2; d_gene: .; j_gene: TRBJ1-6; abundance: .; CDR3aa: CASRGPGDSPLHF; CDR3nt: TGTGCCAGCCGAGGCCCAGGGGATTCACCCCTCCACTTT
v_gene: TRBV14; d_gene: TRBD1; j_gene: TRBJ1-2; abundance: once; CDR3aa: CASSWGQGAPGYGYTF; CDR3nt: TGTGCCAGCAGCTGGGGACAGGGGGCGCCCGGCTATGGCTACACCTTC
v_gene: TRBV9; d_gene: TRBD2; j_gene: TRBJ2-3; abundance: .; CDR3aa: CASSPSGGRSTDTQYF; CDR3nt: TGTGCCAGCAGCCCCAGCGGGGGACGTAGCACAGATACGCAGTATTTT
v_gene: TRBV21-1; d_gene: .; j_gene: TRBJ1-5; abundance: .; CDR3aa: CASSKDQGGKPDSNQPQHF; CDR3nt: TGTGCCAGCAGCAAAGACCAGGGCGGGAAACCTGATAGCAATCAGCCCCAGCATTTT
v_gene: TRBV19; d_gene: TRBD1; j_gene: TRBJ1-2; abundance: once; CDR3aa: CASSLGQGSYTF; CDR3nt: TGTGCCAGTAGTCTGGGACAGGGGAGCTACACCTTC
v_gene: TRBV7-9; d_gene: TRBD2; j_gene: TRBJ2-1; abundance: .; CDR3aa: CASSFHSWRGSGPGEQFF; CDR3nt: TGTGCCAGCAGCTTCCACAGCTGGCGCGGGAGTGGCCCCGGGGAGCAGTTCTTC
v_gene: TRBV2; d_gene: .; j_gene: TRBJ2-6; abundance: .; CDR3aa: CASRGGQVNVLTF; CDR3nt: TGTGCCAGCAGGGGAGGACAAGTCAACGTCCTGACTTTC
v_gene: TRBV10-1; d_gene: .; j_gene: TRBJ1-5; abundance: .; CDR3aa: CAIPFQGLSRQPQHF; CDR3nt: TGCGCCATCCCCTTCCAGGGTCTAAGTCGTCAGCCCCAGCATTTT
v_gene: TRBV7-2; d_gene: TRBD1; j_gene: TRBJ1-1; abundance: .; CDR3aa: CASSLAPGGNTEAFF; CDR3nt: TGTGCCAGCAGCTTAGCTCCAGGGGGAAACACTGAAGCTTTCTTT
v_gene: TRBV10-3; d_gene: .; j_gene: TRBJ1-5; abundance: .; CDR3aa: CAIGGQTASNQPQHF; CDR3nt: TGTGCCATCGGTGGGCAGACAGCTAGCAATCAGCCCCAGCATTTT
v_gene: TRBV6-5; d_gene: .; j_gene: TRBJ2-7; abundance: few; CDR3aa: CASRAVAGSYEQYF; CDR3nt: TGTGCCAGCAGGGCAGTGGCAGGGTCCTACGAGCAGTACTTC